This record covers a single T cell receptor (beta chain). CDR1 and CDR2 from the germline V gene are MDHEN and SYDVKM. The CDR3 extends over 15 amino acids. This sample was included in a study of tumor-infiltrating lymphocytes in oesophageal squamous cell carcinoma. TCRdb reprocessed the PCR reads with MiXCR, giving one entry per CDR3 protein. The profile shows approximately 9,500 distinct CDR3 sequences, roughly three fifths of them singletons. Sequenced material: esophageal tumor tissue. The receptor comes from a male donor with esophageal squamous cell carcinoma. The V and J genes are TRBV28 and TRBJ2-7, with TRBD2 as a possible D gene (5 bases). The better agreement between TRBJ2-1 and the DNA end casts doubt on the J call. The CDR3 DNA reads TGTGCCAGCAGTTTAATGGGGAGTCTCTACAATGAGCAGTTCTTC. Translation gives CASSLMGSLYNEQFF.